The entry that follows covers one T cell receptor (beta chain) sequence. The data stem from a study of PD-L1 blockade in urothelial cancer. Study information: About 90% of the roughly 29 patients were men who had bladder-origin urothelial cancer. Enrolled patients had been treated previously with 0 to 3 chemotherapy regimens. The authors examined blood 3 weeks (second dose) and 6 weeks after treatment start.

Data came from immunoSEQ multiplex PCR; TCRdb stores just in-frame clones and leaves some out. The data hold just under 40,000 clones, with 85% to 90% observed a single time. V lost 4 bases, J lost 4 bases, and 9 bases stayed unmatched. Germline-derived CDR1 and CDR2 are MNHEY and SMNVEV (reference sequence). The CDR3 runs 15 residues. The V gene is TRBV27, the J gene TRBJ2-7; 8 nucleotides match TRBD1. Material: PBMCs, obtained around atezolizumab (anti-PD-L1) treatment. The clonotype originates from a man aged 55 to 70 with urothelial cancer. The CDR3 reads CASSYRPTGVYEQYF. In DNA, the CDR3 is TGTGCCAGCAGTTACCGCCCGACAGGGGTTTACGAGCAGTACTTC.